This T cell receptor (beta chain) was observed in a study of shared clonotypes between healthy human individuals. Study-wide points: Some clonotypes were shared by all four sorted-subset donors, while others were not shared. The non-shared ones had lower generation probabilities than the shared ones.

Using about 220 ng DNA, some 30,000 T cell genomes, the sorted-subset replicate PCRs were run. The table came from immunoSEQ multiplex PCR; TCRdb's copy has only in-frame clones and leaves some out. This sample has a few million clones, with 85% to 95% found just once. This clone was picked up a small number of times. The antigen is undetermined. This same CDR3 is encoded by further DNA sequences in the sample. The germline V gene encodes CDR1 MDHEN and CDR2 SYDVKM. Trimming removed 2 bases from V and 1 base from J, with 11 bases in between. The CDR3 is 15 amino acids. The sample comprised naive CD4+ T cells from PBMCs. Indicated subset: CD45RA+ positively selected. The sequence was obtained from a man between 18 and 35 years old in good health. Some clones in this sample may be carry-over from other donors' samples. The chain combines TRBV28 with TRBJ1-1; tentatively, D is TRBD1 (5 bases). The chain's CDR3 is CASSLGGRGNTEAFF. Written as DNA, the CDR3 is TGTGCCAGCAGTTTAGGGGGACGGGGGAACACTGAAGCTTTCTTT.